The 7 T cell receptor beta chains in this list originate from one sample, sequenced in a study of blood T cells in healthy people across ages. The use of a sample-barcoded 5' primer and a J-beta primer mix characterized a second PCR of roughly 7 to 12 cycles. In TCRdb, the 5' RACE reads were re-called with MiXCR into one record per CDR3 protein. The table includes some 760,000 distinct CDR3 sequences, approximately 25% detected once. These data were also filed under a second study, of T cells of mothers and their children.

The specimen sequenced was blood. These receptors were obtained from a boy younger than 18 in good health.

The CDR3 here is CASRRTGVHGYTF. CDR3 nucleotides: TGTGCCAGCAGGCGTACAGGGGTCCATGGCTACACCTTC. The chain links TRBV6-2 or TRBV6-3 to TRBJ1-2; TRBD1 agrees at 7 bases. Germline V gives CDR1 MNHEY, CDR2 SVGEGT. J gave up 6 bases and V 6 bases, and 7 bases lay outside the gene matches. This CDR3 region has 13 residues.

This rearrangement joins TRBV2 to TRBJ1-1; 8 bases are shared with TRBD1. V was clipped by 10 bases and J by 7 bases; unmatched bases: 11. CDR1 and CDR2 (germline): SNHLY, FYNNEI. CDR3 length: 13 residues. CDR3: CATAGQGGDEAFF. CDR3 bases: TGTGCCACCGCAGGACAGGGCGGGGATGAAGCTTTCTTT. Together with reference TRBV2 and TRBJ1-1, the CDR3 gives the full variable domain: EPEVTQTPSHQVTQMGQEVILRCVPISNHLYFYWYRQILGQKVEFLVSFYNNEISEKSEIFDDQFSVERPDGSNFTLKIRSTKLEDSAMYFCATAGQGGDEAFFGQGTRLTVV.

The rearrangement uses TRBV7-2 and TRBJ2-3; the D is unclear. Trimming removed 5 bases from V and 2 bases from J, with 11 bases in between. Germline values: CDR1 SGHTA, CDR2 FQGNSA. The CDR3 extends over 14 amino acids. The CDR3 coding sequence is TGTGCCAGCAGCGCCTCAACCTACACAGATACGCAGTATTTT. Translating it yields CASSASTYTDTQYF.

About this clonotype: An end of the junction differs from the germline gene, which may be a read error. The chain has TRBV6-2 or TRBV6-3 and TRBJ2-1; TRBD2 matches at 11 bases. This CDR3 is 16 amino acids long. Per germline, CDR1 MNHEY and CDR2 SVGEGT. In nucleotides, the CDR3 is TGTGCCGGCAGCTCCGAACTAGCGGGGGCCAACAATGAGCAGTTCTTC. This gives the protein CAGSSELAGANNEQFF.

In DNA form, the CDR3 reads TGTGCCAGCAGCTGGGACAGGGGAGAATATGGCTACACCTTC. The encoded protein is CASSWDRGEYGYTF. The chain is built from TRBV2 and TRBJ1-2; 10 nucleotides align to TRBD1. CDR3 length: 14 residues. The V and J ends lost 6 bases and 5 bases, in that order; junction bases with no gene match: 6. The germline CDR1 and CDR2 sequences are SNHLY and FYNNEI.

This clonotype has more than one count but fewer than ten. The chain has TRBV3-1 and TRBJ2-7; D is possibly TRBD1 (6 bases). The V and J ends lost 3 bases and 5 bases respectively, with 14 bases between them. This CDR3 has 14 residues. Looked up from germline, CDR1 is LGHDT and CDR2 is YNNKEL (reference sequence). CDR3 sequence reads: CASSHPNGGHEQYF. DNA of the CDR3: TGTGCCAGCAGCCACCCCAATGGGGGCCACGAGCAGTACTTC.

The gene calls are TRBV3-1 and TRBJ2-7; 12 bases fit TRBD1. Germline V gene data show CDR1 as LGHDT and CDR2 as YNNKEL (reference sequence). The J segment lost 6 bases and the V segment lost 2 bases, leaving 11 bases of the junction unmatched. This CDR3 contains 17 residues. CDR3 sequence reads: CASSQTTGGTGGSEQYF. CDR3 bases: TGTGCCAGCAGCCAAACGACCGGGGGGACAGGGGGCTCCGAGCAGTACTTC.